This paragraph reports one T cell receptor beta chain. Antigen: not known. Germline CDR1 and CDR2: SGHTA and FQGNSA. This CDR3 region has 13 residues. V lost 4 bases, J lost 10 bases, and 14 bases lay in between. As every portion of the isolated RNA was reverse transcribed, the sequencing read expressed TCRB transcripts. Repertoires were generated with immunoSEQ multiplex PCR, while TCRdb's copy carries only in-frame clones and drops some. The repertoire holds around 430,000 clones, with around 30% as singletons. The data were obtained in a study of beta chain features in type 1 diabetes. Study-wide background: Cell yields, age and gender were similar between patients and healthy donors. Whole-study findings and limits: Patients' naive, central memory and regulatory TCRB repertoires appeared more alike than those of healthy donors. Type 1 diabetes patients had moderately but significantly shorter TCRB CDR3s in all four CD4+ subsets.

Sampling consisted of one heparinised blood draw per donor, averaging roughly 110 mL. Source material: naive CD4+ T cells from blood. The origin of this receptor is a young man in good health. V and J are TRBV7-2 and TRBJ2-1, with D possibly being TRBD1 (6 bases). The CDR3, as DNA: TGTGCCAGCAGCTCCAACAGGGTAGGGGAGCAGTTCTTC. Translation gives CASSSNRVGEQFF. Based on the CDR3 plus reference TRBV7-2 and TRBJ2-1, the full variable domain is GAGVSQSPSNKVTEKGKDVELRCDPISGHTALYWYRQSLGQGLEFLIYFQGNSAPDKSGLPSDRFSAERTGGSVSTLTIQRTQQEDSAVYLCASSSNRVGEQFFGPGTRLTVL.